The next 17 T cell receptor beta chains were all read from a single sample in a study of PD-L1 blockade in urothelial cancer. Time point: pretreatment peripheral blood. The method was immunoSEQ multiplex PCR; TCRdb's version includes in-frame clones alone and lacks a portion of them. The repertoire consists of under 40,000 clones, with 80% to 90% occurring once and the leading ten covering about 6.8%. This specimen consisted of PBMCs, obtained around atezolizumab (anti-PD-L1) treatment. The receptor source for this set is a man between 60 and 70 years old with urothelial cancer.

This rearrangement joins TRBV28 to TRBJ2-3; 10 positions match TRBD2. V gave up 4 bases and J gave up 1 base; unmatched junction bases: 5. This CDR3 has 16 residues. CDR1 and CDR2 from the germline V gene are MDHEN and SYDVKM. The CDR3 here is CASSSSGTSGTDTQYF. CDR3 coding DNA: TGTGCCAGCAGTTCTTCCGGGACTAGCGGCACAGATACGCAGTATTTT.

This clone was observed a few times. V gene TRBV9 combines with J gene TRBJ1-1; perhaps TRBD1 as D (6 bases). V was shortened by 4 bases and J by 8 bases, with 15 bases between the two germline ends. The CDR3 sequence is 13 residues long. Germline CDR1 reads SGDLS; CDR2 reads YYNGEE. This CDR3 reads CASSSGEGGEAFF. For the CDR3, the DNA is TGTGCCAGCAGCTCCGGCGAGGGGGGGGAAGCTTTCTTT.

The chain carries TRBV28 and TRBJ1-2; 9 bases map to TRBD1. There are 14 residues in the CDR3. The V segment lost 6 bases and the J segment 4 bases; nucleotides outside the gene matches: 6. Germline CDR1 reads MDHEN; CDR2 reads SYDVKM. CDR3 sequence reads: CASRAGGQGYGYTF. CDR3 sequence (DNA): TGTGCCAGCAGGGCCGGGGGACAGGGCTATGGCTACACCTTC.

The rearrangement joins TRBV11-2 to TRBJ2-2; D is perhaps TRBD1 (5 bases). Trimming removed 1 base at V and 7 bases at J, with 19 bases between. Germline lookup yields CDR1 SGHAT and CDR2 FQNNGV. The CDR3 runs to 17 residues. The CDR3 reads CASSLGKLGLGLGELFF. CDR3 bases: TGTGCCAGCAGCTTAGGGAAGTTAGGGCTGGGGCTCGGGGAGCTGTTTTTT.

This clone was seen a few times. V gene TRBV30 combines with J gene TRBJ2-3, with 7 bases lining up with TRBD1. J gave up 14 bases and V 5 bases, and 13 bases lay outside the gene matches. CDR3 size: 12 residues. Germline-derived CDR1 and CDR2 are GTSNPN and SVGIG (reference sequence). CDR3 sequence: CAWEQGTPIRYF. CDR3 DNA: TGTGCCTGGGAACAGGGGACCCCTATTCGGTATTTT.

This clone was seen only once. The chain joins TRBV14 to TRBJ2-1; tentative D call: TRBD1 (6 bases). The CDR3 covers 16 residues. Germline CDR1 SGHDN, CDR2 FVKESK. Deletions cut 0 bases from V and 1 base from J, with 10 bases between. The CDR3 DNA reads as TGTGCCAGCAGCCAAGATCCAGGGGCTTCCTACAATGAGCAGTTCTTC. Translation: CASSQDPGASYNEQFF. Full variable domain (missing parts from reference TRBV14 and TRBJ2-1): EAGVTQFPSHSVIEKGQTVTLRCDPISGHDNLYWYRRVMGKEIKFLLHFVKESKQDESGMPNNRFLAERTGGTYSTLKVQPAELEDSGVYFCASSQDPGASYNEQFFGPGTRLTVL.

Only a few counts were recorded for this clone. The rearrangement links TRBV7-9 to TRBJ2-3; D perhaps matches TRBD2 (6 bases). Trimming pared 1 base from V and 0 bases from J, leaving 8 bases between. The CDR3 totals 15 residues. Germline V gene data show CDR1 as SEHNR and CDR2 as FQNEAQ (reference sequence). The CDR3 nucleotides are TGTGCCAGCAGCTTAGTTGCGGGAAGCACAGATACGCAGTATTTT. It specifies CASSLVAGSTDTQYF.

The rearrangement joins TRBV6-1 to TRBJ1-1, with D unclear. The CDR3 extends over 12 amino acids. CDR1 and CDR2 (germline): MNHNS, SASEGT. Trimming left V 2 bases short and J 7 bases short, with 8 bases between. The CDR3 region has the DNA TGTGCCAGCAGTGAAAGGACTTATGAAGCTTTCTTT. It codes for CASSERTYEAFF.

The V and J genes are TRBV11-2 and TRBJ1-6; D gene uncertain. V lost 1 base and J lost 0, with 7 bases in between. CDR3 size: 16 residues. Germline CDR1 and CDR2: SGHAT and FQNNGV. In DNA, the CDR3 is TGTGCCAGCAGCTTAGTACAGACCTCCTATAATTCACCCCTCCACTTT. It codes for CASSLVQTSYNSPLHF.

This rearrangement joins TRBV4-1 to TRBJ2-7; 7 nucleotides match TRBD1. CDR3 size: 17 residues. Unmatched junction bases numbered 12, after V lost 3 bases and J lost 1 base. Germline values: CDR1 MGHRA, CDR2 YSYEKL. The CDR3 DNA is TGCGCCAGCAGCCAGGTGGCCGTGGGACAGCAATCCTACGAGCAGTACTTC. Its translation is CASSQVAVGQQSYEQYF.

The rearrangement uses TRBV7-2 and TRBJ2-1; maybe TRBD1 (5 bases). Trimming shortened V by 4 bases and J by 5 bases, and 12 bases separated the two germline ends. CDR1 is SGHTA, CDR2 FQGNSA, per germline. CDR3 length: 14 amino acids. This CDR3 reads CASSWAGLNNEQFF. The CDR3 coding sequence is TGTGCCAGCAGCTGGGCAGGGCTCAACAATGAGCAGTTCTTC.

This clone was recorded only once. The chain recombines TRBV30 with TRBJ2-7, with 8 bases aligning to TRBD2. Germline lookup yields CDR1 GTSNPN and CDR2 SVGIG (reference sequence). Losses at the gene ends were 0 bases for V and 4 bases for J; bases not matched to a gene: 8. The CDR3 is 15 amino acids. The CDR3 loop is CAWSVLRGGAYEQYF. CDR3 coding DNA: TGTGCCTGGAGTGTACTCCGGGGGGGAGCATACGAGCAGTACTTC. The full variable domain, rest sourced from reference TRBV30 and TRBJ2-7, is SQTIHQWPATLVQPVGSPLSLECTVEGTSNPNLYWYRQAAGRGLQLLFYSVGIGQISSEVPQNLSASRPQDRQFILSSKKLLLSDSGFYLCAWSVLRGGAYEQYFGPGTRLTVT.

The V gene is TRBV7-4, the J gene TRBJ2-5, with TRBD1 matching over 9 bases. The CDR3 has 17 amino acids. Unmatched junction bases numbered 13, after V lost 5 bases and J lost 3 bases. Germline loops: CDR1 SGHVT, CDR2 SQSDAQ. The CDR3 loop reads CASSETGGPSKEETQYF. In DNA, the CDR3 is TGTGCCAGCAGCGAGACAGGGGGACCTTCTAAAGAAGAGACCCAGTACTTC.

This chain links TRBV2 with TRBJ1-2, with D perhaps matching TRBD1 (5 bases). The V and J ends lost 6 bases and 5 bases respectively, with 13 bases between them. The germline V gene encodes CDR1 SNHLY and CDR2 FYNNEI. This CDR3 contains 13 residues. CDR3 nucleotides: TGTGCCAGCAGCCCGGACGGGGGATATGGCTACACCTTC. Translating gives CASSPDGGYGYTF.

A word on this clone: One junction end does not reproduce the germline sequence, and a read error may be involved. This chain links TRBV11-3 with TRBJ1-3; D uncertain. The CDR3 loop spans 13 amino acids. Germline assignment: CDR1 SGHNT and CDR2 YENEEA. This chain's CDR3 is CASSFSGGTTIYF. Written as DNA, the CDR3 is TGTGCCAGCAGCTTCAGCGGAGGAACCACCATATATTTT. The full variable domain, its missing parts supplied by reference TRBV11-3 and TRBJ1-3, is EAGVVQSPRYKIIEKKQPVAFWCNPISGHNTLYWYLQNLGQGPELLIRYENEEAVDDSQLPKDRFSAERLKGVDSTLKIQPAELGDSAVYLCASSFSGGTTIYFGEGSWLTVV.

V is TRBV19 and J is TRBJ1-5, with D uncertain. The CDR3 sequence is 20 residues long. Trimming cost V 0 bases and J 0 bases, with 21 bases left between them. The germline CDR1 and CDR2 sequences are LNHDA and SQIVND (reference sequence). CDR3 region: CASSIDRGRSFDYSNQPQHF. The CDR3 coding sequence is TGTGCCAGTAGTATAGATCGCGGCAGAAGCTTCGACTATAGCAATCAGCCCCAGCATTTT.

CDR3 nucleotides: TGTGCCAGCAGCTTAGGTGGGGGGGGTGGAGAGACCCAGTACTTC. This encodes CASSLGGGGGETQYF. The V call is TRBV7-6, the J call TRBJ2-5, with 7 bases that match TRBD2. This CDR3 has 15 amino acids. Germline CDR1 SGHVS, CDR2 FNYEAQ. V lost 1 base, J lost 4 bases, and 6 bases stayed unmatched.